A single sample gave rise to the 21 T cell receptor beta chains below, sequenced in a study of CD8 T cells in ankylosing spondylitis. TCRdb re-called the 5' RACE reads with MiXCR, one entry per CDR3 protein. The sample shows around 140,000 distinct CDR3 sequences, about an eighth of them seen only once. Source material: blood, either unsorted or a sorted T cell fraction (not recorded which). The receptors here all came from a female donor with ankylosing spondylitis or in good health (not recorded which).

There are many counts of this clonotype. The J gene is TRBJ2-3, the V gene TRBV7-2, with 8 bases identical to TRBD2. V shed 5 bases, J shed 3 bases, and the junction held 10 bases outside the gene matches. The CDR3 spans 16 residues. The germline CDR1 and CDR2 sequences are SGHTA and FQGNSA. CDR3 in DNA: TGTGCCAGCAGCCCTTACGGGGGGGGGGTGACAGATACGCAGTATTTT. Amino acids: CASSPYGGGVTDTQYF.

This clonotype was counted ten times or more. The rearrangement links TRBV5-5 to TRBJ2-3; D possibly corresponds to TRBD2 (5 bases). The CDR3 covers 13 residues. V lost 1 base, J lost 4 bases, and 7 bases lay in between. The germline gives CDR1 SGHKS, CDR2 YYEKEE (reference sequence). CDR3 amino acids: CASSLQDSDTQYF. CDR3 bases: TGTGCCAGCAGCTTGCAGGACTCAGATACGCAGTATTTT.

At least ten counts were recorded for this clonotype. The V gene is TRBV7-2, the J gene TRBJ2-7; D remains unclear. Germline CDR1 and CDR2: SGHTA and FQGNSA. The CDR3 contains 17 residues. Trimming took 4 bases from V and 3 from J, leaving 22 bases between them. The CDR3 is CASSSMGNGPRYYEQYF. The CDR3 DNA is TGTGCCAGCAGCTCCATGGGCAACGGACCGAGATACTACGAGCAGTACTTC.

This clonotype was observed many times. The rearrangement joins TRBV20-1 to TRBJ1-2; TRBD1 is a possible D gene (5 bases). V was trimmed by 3 bases and J by 3 bases, leaving 11 bases between them. Germline lookup yields CDR1 DFQATT and CDR2 SNEGSKA (reference sequence). The CDR3 consists of 13 residues. CDR3: CSASRDQDYGYTF. The CDR3 coding sequence is TGCAGTGCTAGCAGGGATCAGGACTATGGCTACACCTTC.

This clonotype was detected many times. This chain uses TRBV5-1 with TRBJ2-5; D call uncertain. Per the germline V gene, CDR1 is SGHRS and CDR2 is YFSETQ. The CDR3 is made up of 15 amino acids. Trimming pared 2 bases from V and 3 bases from J, leaving 14 bases between. Here the CDR3 DNA reads TGCGCCAGCAGCTTATCCGGGTGGCGAAAAGAGACCCAGTACTTC. It encodes CASSLSGWRKETQYF.

This clonotype was observed many times. The chain has TRBV20-1 and TRBJ2-2; 7 bases agree with TRBD2. The V segment lost 0 bases and the J segment 4 bases; nucleotides outside the gene matches: 8. Germline CDR1 DFQATT, CDR2 SNEGSKA (reference sequence). CDR3 length: 16 amino acids. This CDR3 is CSARDRWASGTGELFF. CDR3 nucleotide sequence: TGCAGTGCTAGAGATCGGTGGGCTAGCGGCACCGGGGAGCTGTTTTTT.

Ten or more counts support this clonotype. V is TRBV19 and J is TRBJ2-2; perhaps TRBD1 as D (6 bases). The length of the CDR3 is 14 residues. Germline V gene lookup returns CDR1 LNHDA and CDR2 SQIVND (reference sequence). Between the trimmed V and J ends, which lost 5 bases and 7 bases, there was a span of 14 bases. CDR3 nucleotide sequence: TGTGCCAGTAGTGGGCAGGGGTATAGCGGGGAGCTGTTTTTT. Its protein product is CASSGQGYSGELFF.

A note on this clonotype: A read error may be the cause here, since a much bigger clone is one base away. The rearrangement joins TRBV10-3 to TRBJ1-1; D not resolved. The CDR3 length is 14 residues. Germline V gives CDR1 ENHRY, CDR2 SYGVKD. CDR3 sequence (DNA): TGTGCCATCAGAGAGCGGGCATTGAACACTGAAGCTCTCTTT. Protein sequence: CAIRERALNTEALF.

This clonotype was detected many times. The chain employs TRBV2 and TRBJ1-2; D unclear. Trimming shortened V by 7 bases and J by 8 bases, and 20 bases separated the two germline ends. The CDR3 has 14 amino acids. Germline CDR1 SNHLY, CDR2 FYNNEI. The CDR3 sequence: CASTREVLGGGYTF. In DNA form, the CDR3 reads TGTGCCAGCACCCGTGAGGTTCTGGGAGGAGGCTACACCTTC.

Ten or more counts support this clonotype. The chain couples TRBV12-3 or TRBV12-4 to TRBJ1-2; the D is unclear. Between the trimmed V and J ends, which lost 5 bases and 7 bases, there was a span of 14 bases. The CDR3 length is 13 residues. The CDR3 sequence is CASSKNPWGGYTF. In DNA form, the CDR3 reads TGTGCCAGCAGTAAAAACCCCTGGGGTGGCTACACCTTC.

This clonotype came up a few times. The genes are TRBV7-2 and TRBJ1-1; maybe TRBD1 (6 bases). The CDR3 contains 17 residues. Germline V CDR1 and CDR2: SGHTA, FQGNSA. Trimming took 2 bases from V and 0 from J, leaving 16 bases between them. This CDR3 is CASSLSRTANMNTEAFF. The CDR3 DNA follows: TGTGCCAGCAGCTTATCACGGACAGCCAACATGAACACTGAAGCTTTCTTT.

In its sample, this clonotype was seen a few times. The genes are TRBV7-7 and TRBJ2-2; tentative D call: TRBD2 (6 bases). The CDR3 has 14 amino acids. Germline CDR1 and CDR2: SSHAT and FNYEAQ (reference sequence). The V end was cut by 10 bases, the J end by 2 bases, with 14 bases between. The CDR3 nucleotides are TGTGCCACCGAGGAGGGGCCTAACACCGGGGAGCTGTTTTTT. This encodes CATEEGPNTGELFF.

This clonotype has just one count. This sequence may be a read error, since a much larger clone differs from it by one base. This sequence joins TRBV10-2 and TRBJ2-1, with TRBD2 identical over 7 bases. Germline V lookup: CDR1 WSHSY, CDR2 SAAADI. This CDR3 contains 17 residues. The CDR3, as DNA: TGCGCCAGCAGCCCCCGTTTTGCGGGGGTGGCCTACAATGAGCCGTTCTTC. Translating it yields CASSPRFAGVAYNEPFF.

This clonotype has ten or more counts. The rearrangement uses TRBV2 and TRBJ1-5; no definite D call. Trimming took 5 bases from V and 2 from J, leaving 4 bases between them. This CDR3 region has 12 residues. Per germline, CDR1 SNHLY and CDR2 FYNNEI. The CDR3 bases are TGTGCCAGCAGTAGGGGCAATCAGCCCCAGCATTTT. Its translation is CASSRGNQPQHF.

This clonotype was recorded a few times. This chain uses TRBV7-6 with TRBJ1-2, with a tentative D call TRBD1 (5 bases). The CDR3 has 14 amino acids. The V gene's germline CDR1 is SGHVS and CDR2 FNYEAQ. The V and J ends lost 5 bases and 7 bases respectively, with 17 bases between them. The DNA for the CDR3 is TGTGCCAGCAGCCCGGAGCAGGGCGCCGTTGGCTACACCTTC. This gives the protein CASSPEQGAVGYTF.

This clonotype has a count of ten or more. The rearrangement links TRBV5-1 to TRBJ1-1; 7 bases line up with TRBD1. The ends lost 4 bases at V and 3 bases at J; junction bases unmatched: 3. There are 13 residues in the CDR3. Germline V lookup: CDR1 SGHRS, CDR2 YFSETQ. The CDR3 here is CASSVDRDTEAFF. The CDR3 DNA is TGCGCCAGCAGCGTAGACAGGGACACTGAAGCTTTCTTT. The whole variable domain, remainder taken from reference TRBV5-1 and TRBJ1-1, is KAGVTQTPRYLIKTRGQQVTLSCSPISGHRSVSWYQQTPGQGLQFLFEYFSETQRNKGNFPGRFSGRQFSNSRSEMNVSTLELGDSALYLCASSVDRDTEAFFGQGTRLTVV.

This clonotype was observed many times. V is TRBV20-1 and J is TRBJ2-3; TRBD2 aligns across 8 bases. Germline-derived CDR1 and CDR2 are DFQATT and SNEGSKA (reference sequence). This CDR3 is built from 14 residues. V gave up 3 bases and J gave up 5 bases; unmatched junction bases: 7. CDR3 DNA sequence: TGCAGTGCTAGTTTGCGGGGGGTGGGAGATACGCAGTATTTT. As protein: CSASLRGVGDTQYF.

This clonotype came up many times. This chain links TRBV14 with TRBJ2-7; D is perhaps TRBD2 (5 bases). The CDR3 sequence is 11 residues long. Trimming cost V 2 bases and J 7 bases, with 6 bases left between them. CDR1 is SGHDN and CDR2 is FVKESK in the germline V gene. The DNA for the CDR3 is TGTGCCAGCAGCCAATGGAGGGAGCAGTACTTC. This sequence encodes CASSQWREQYF. The whole variable domain, filled in from reference TRBV14 and TRBJ2-7, reads EAGVTQFPSHSVIEKGQTVTLRCDPISGHDNLYWYRRVMGKEIKFLLHFVKESKQDESGMPNNRFLAERTGGTYSTLKVQPAELEDSGVYFCASSQWREQYFGPGTRLTVT.

This clonotype was counted at least ten times. This rearrangement joins TRBV19 to TRBJ2-3; 14 bases are a match to TRBD2. J gave up 3 bases and V 6 bases, and 11 bases lay outside the gene matches. Germline V gives CDR1 LNHDA, CDR2 SQIVND (reference sequence). CDR3 length: 18 amino acids. CDR3 bases: TGTGCCAGTAGCATAACCTGGACTAGCGGGGGGCTGACAGATACGCAGTATTTT. This gives the protein CASSITWTSGGLTDTQYF.

Of note for this clonotype: Possible read error: a much larger clone is one base away. Likely a read error: the CDR3 ends without its conserved phenylalanine or tryptophan. This chain joins TRBV5-5 and TRBJ1-2, with 8 bases aligning to TRBD1. The germline gives CDR1 SGHKS, CDR2 YYEKEE (reference sequence). Trimming removed 1 base from V and 3 bases from J; junction bases left unmatched: 5. CDR3 length: 15 amino acids. The CDR3 region is CASSLRDRFYYGYTI. In DNA, the CDR3 is TGTGCCAGCAGCTTGAGGGACAGGTTTTACTATGGCTACACCATC.

This clonotype was counted at least ten times. The genes are TRBV12-3 or TRBV12-4 and TRBJ1-6, with D perhaps TRBD1 (5 bases). The V end lost 5 bases, the J end lost 4 bases, and 9 bases lay between the germline ends. The CDR3 runs to 14 residues. The CDR3 spells CASSNGQYNSPLHF. The CDR3 coding sequence is TGTGCCAGCAGTAATGGACAATATAATTCACCCCTCCACTTT.